The present TCR beta chain was sequenced within a study of glioma-infiltrating T cells. The V gene's germline CDR1 is LNHDA and CDR2 SQIVND (reference sequence). The CDR3 contains 13 residues. Trimming stripped 7 bases from V and 1 base from J, with 7 bases between. Using RNA template, CDR3s of TCR alpha and beta were amplified with iRepertoire arm-PCR. TCRdb recomputed calls from the multiplex PCR reads with MiXCR, one row per CDR3 protein. The table lists around 1,200 distinct CDR3 sequences, about 32% of them singletons. In regard to this clonotype: For a library built for alpha chains, this beta chain is a stray read; little rests on its size.

The chain uses TRBV19 and TRBJ2-2; D remains ambiguous. The sequenced sample was glioma tissue, nonneoplastic brain tissue, or PBMCs (not recorded which). The source of this sequence is a human donor with low-grade glioma or glioblastoma, undergoing nonglioma brain surgery, or in good health (not recorded which). The CDR3 here is CASNRWNTGELFF. DNA for the CDR3: TGTGCCAGTAATCGGTGGAACACCGGGGAGCTGTTTTTT.